The clone carrying this T cell receptor beta chain was seen more than once but under ten times. Its antigen is still unknown. The data stem from a study of post-analysis software for immune sequencing data. Study in general: The cohort encompassed relapsing-remitting, secondary progressive and progressive-relapsing multiple sclerosis disease courses.

The CDR3 has 13 residues. V was shortened by 4 bases and J by 5 bases, with 11 bases between the two germline ends. Germline CDR1 and CDR2: SEHNR and FQNEAQ (reference sequence). Study observations and caveats: Higher frequency in patients than in controls was seen for a handful of TRBV segments, with TRBV5-6, TRBV5-1 and TRBV20-1 among them. The authors found that F measure strongly co-clustered same-batch samples. Normalized Chao1 diversity was significantly reduced in patients versus controls.

cDNA libraries for TCR beta contained unique molecular identifiers. With about 0.95 to 10 million T cells as the source, roughly 500,000 cDNA molecules resulted. TCRdb re-called the PCR reads through MiXCR, storing one row per CDR3 protein. The table records approximately 360,000 distinct CDR3 sequences, approximately 33% of them present only once. The sequence derives from a girl between 5 and 17 years old with multiple sclerosis. The material sequenced was blood. V is TRBV7-9 and J is TRBJ2-5, with D unresolved. In nucleotides, the CDR3 is TGTGCCAGCAGCTACGGGCTTCGGGAGACCCAGTACTTC. Its protein product is CASSYGLRETQYF.